This T cell receptor beta chain was recovered during a study of T cell responses to AZD1222 COVID-19 vaccine. The CDR3 runs to 15 residues. V was cut by 4 bases and J by 7 bases, with 17 bases left in between. The germline gives CDR1 LGHNA, CDR2 YSLEER. Repertoires were generated with immunoSEQ multiplex PCR, while TCRdb's copy carries only in-frame clones and drops some. This table has 180,000 or so clones, 80% to 95% appearing once. Here the sequenced sample was peripheral blood, taken 28 days after the second AZD1222 dose. The TCR was taken from an adult who received the AZD1222 COVID-19 vaccine. This chain links TRBV4-3 with TRBJ1-5; D gene ambiguous. This CDR3 is CASSPIHHTGQPQHF. The CDR3 region has the DNA TGCGCCAGCAGCCCAATACACCACACGGGCCAGCCCCAGCATTTT.